This T cell receptor beta chain is drawn from a study of blood T cell repertoires in COVID-19. Germline CDR1 DFQATT, CDR2 SNEGSKA (reference sequence). V was pared by 4 bases and J by 7 bases, with 7 bases between. The CDR3 sequence is 10 residues long. The sample holds a few counts of this clone. Recovered status applied to Cohort 3 donors who had two consecutive negative PCRs. It also applied to those with clearance or with symptom resolution. Libraries were prepared by immunoSEQ multiplex PCR; TCRdb keeps only in-frame clonotypes and omits some of them. The repertoire holds around 310,000 clones, with roughly 90% as singletons.

This TCR came from a woman in her twenties or thirties who had recovered from COVID-19. Sequenced input: PBMCs or T cells enriched from blood (not recorded which). The chain recombines TRBV20-1 with TRBJ1-1; D remains unclear. The CDR3 DNA is TGCAGTGCTATAACAGATGAAGCTTTCTTT. It specifies CSAITDEAFF.